The rows below give T cell receptor beta chains drawn from one sample of a study of T cell responses to AZD1222 COVID-19 vaccine. Profiled with immunoSEQ multiplex PCR; TCRdb holds only in-frame clones, not every one. The table shows under 200,000 clones, with roughly 92% occurring only once. The source material was peripheral blood, sampled on day 0 of AZD1222 vaccination. These receptors were taken from an adult in good health. The CDR3 runs from the conserved cysteine through the conserved F or W. The D gene is left open where the match is weak. Clone size is shown for a subset of rows, as once, few, many or a class of expanded clone.

d_call	clone_size	j_call	v_call	cdr3_nt	cdr3_aa
-	-	TRBJ1-2	TRBV4-2	TGTGCCAGCAGCCAAGAAGCGTCTAACTATGGCTACACCTTC	CASSQEASNYGYTF
-	-	TRBJ2-1	TRBV19	TGTGCCAGTAGTATTGGCCAGAACAATGAGCAGTTCTTC	CASSIGQNNEQFF
TRBD2	-	TRBJ2-1	TRBV11-3	TGTGCCAGCAGCTTGGGGACTAAGCGGGACAATGAGCAGTTCTTC	CASSLGTKRDNEQFF
-	-	TRBJ2-5	TRBV6-1	TGTGCCAGCAGTGAAAGTTGGGGGTCCGTGGCCCAGTACTTC	CASSESWGSVAQYF
TRBD2	-	TRBJ2-1	TRBV30	TGTGCCTGGGCCCGGACTAGTTCCTACAATGAGCAGTTCTTC	CAWARTSSYNEQFF
TRBD1	-	TRBJ1-5	TRBV4-1	TGCGCCAACAGCCAAGACCGAGACAGGGGCAATCAGCCCCAGCATTTT	CANSQDRDRGNQPQHF
TRBD1	-	TRBJ2-7	TRBV6-5	TGTGCCAGCAGATTCGGACAGGGCTACGAGCAGTACTTC	CASRFGQGYEQYF
-	-	TRBJ2-7	TRBV4-2	TGTGCCAGCAGCCAAGACAAGACCACCGCCTTCTACGAGCAGTACTTC	CASSQDKTTAFYEQYF
-	-	TRBJ2-1	TRBV4-2	TGTGCCAGCAGCCAAGCTAATAACTACAATGAGCAGTTCTTC	CASSQANNYNEQFF
-	-	TRBJ1-2	TRBV7-2	TGTGCCAGCAGTCCCCTTTCTGGCAGAAATATGGGCTACACCTTC	CASSPLSGRNMGYTF
-	-	TRBJ1-1	TRBV15	TGTGCCACCAGCAGAGCACGGGCAGGGCTCACTGAAGCTTTCTTT	CATSRARAGLTEAFF
-	-	TRBJ1-1	TRBV6-5	TGTGCCAGCAGTCACGCCCCGCCGGGCAAAGAAGCTTTCTTT	CASSHAPPGKEAFF
TRBD2	-	TRBJ2-1	TRBV18	TGTGCCAGCTCTTCCTCGTCTAGCGGTGAGCAGTTCTTC	CASSSSSSGEQFF
-	-	TRBJ1-2	TRBV5-6	TGTGCCAGCAGCCCCGGGACCTATGGCTACACCTTC	CASSPGTYGYTF
TRBD2	-	TRBJ2-7	TRBV4-1	TGCGCCAGCAGCCTGACTCGGGCGGCGGGAGGAGTTGTCTACGAGCAGTACTTC	CASSLTRAAGGVVYEQYF
TRBD1	once	TRBJ2-5	TRBV3-1/TRBV3-2	TGTGCCAGCAGCCAGGGGATGCAGGGGGAAGTGGAGACCCAGTACTTC	CASSQGMQGEVETQYF
-	few	TRBJ2-6	TRBV5-1	TGCGCCAGCTCCGGAGGAAGAGGGGCCAACGTCCTGACTTTC	CASSGGRGANVLTF
TRBD1	-	TRBJ1-5	TRBV5-1	TGCGCCAGCAGCTTGGGGGACAGGTCTAGCAATCAGCCCCAGCATTTT	CASSLGDRSSNQPQHF
TRBD2	-	TRBJ2-2	TRBV7-2	TGTGCCAGCAGTATCACATCTAGCGGAAGCGGGGAGCTGTTTTTT	CASSITSSGSGELFF
-	-	TRBJ1-2	TRBV24-1	TGTGCCACCAGTGATCACAAGGGGAGGAACGATGGCTACACCTTC	CATSDHKGRNDGYTF
-	-	TRBJ2-5	TRBV7-2	TGTGCCAGCAGCTTATCAGGGGTTGGAGAGACCCAGTACTTC	CASSLSGVGETQYF
-	-	TRBJ1-2	TRBV25-1	TGTGCCAGCAGTCCGACAGGAGCCTATGGCTACACCTTC	CASSPTGAYGYTF